The next 26 T cell receptor beta chains were all read from a single sample in a study of shared clonotypes between healthy human individuals. The method was immunoSEQ multiplex PCR; TCRdb's version includes in-frame clones alone and lacks a portion of them. Here the sample spans some 1 million clones, 60% to 80% being singletons. The sequenced sample was memory CD4+ T cells sorted from blood. Subset described: CD45RA-negative fraction. Source of these receptors: a man aged 18 to 29 in good health.

This clone turned up a few times. V is TRBV29-1 and J is TRBJ1-1; tentative D call: TRBD1 (6 bases). V was clipped by 1 base and J by 2 bases, with 8 bases between them. The germline gives CDR1 SQVTM, CDR2 ANQGSEA. The CDR3 is 13 amino acids. CDR3 in amino acids: CSVEAQGNTEAFF. The DNA of the CDR3 is TGCAGCGTTGAAGCACAGGGTAACACTGAAGCTTTCTTT.

The chain joins TRBV7-2 to TRBJ2-7; D is undetermined. The CDR3 has 13 residues. The ends were cut back, 6 bases at V and 4 bases at J, with 13 bases in the middle. Germline V gene sequence: CDR1 SGHTA, CDR2 FQGNSA. The DNA of the CDR3 is TGTGCCAGCAGTCAAATAGCCGGGTACGAGCAGTACTTC. Protein: CASSQIAGYEQYF.

The chain carries TRBV7-2 and TRBJ2-5; D perhaps matches TRBD2 (7 bases). The V and J ends lost 4 bases and 5 bases respectively, with 26 bases between them. Per germline, CDR1 SGHTA and CDR2 FQGNSA. The CDR3 is 18 amino acids. CDR3 bases: TGTGCCAGCAGCTCCACGAGGGGGGGAGCGGCAAATCAGGAGACCCAGTACTTC. Amino acid sequence: CASSSTRGGAANQETQYF.

The chain recombines TRBV6-6 with TRBJ2-7; 8 bases match TRBD1. J gave up 10 bases and V 6 bases, and 11 bases lay outside the gene matches. The CDR3 runs 13 residues. The germline gives CDR1 MNHNY, CDR2 SVGAGI (reference sequence). Here the CDR3 DNA reads TGTGCCAGCAGCCCCCCGGGACAGGCTTATCAGTACTTC. Its protein is CASSPPGQAYQYF.

This clone was seen once. V usage is TRBV7-9 and J usage is TRBJ2-7; 9 nucleotides match TRBD1. There are 13 residues in the CDR3. V dropped 5 bases and J dropped 9; count of bases not matched to a gene: 8. Looked up from germline, CDR1 is SEHNR and CDR2 is FQNEAQ (reference sequence). The CDR3 DNA reads as TGTGCCAGCAGCGTCCGGGACAGGGATTGGCAGTACTTC. The encoded protein is CASSVRDRDWQYF.

Comment on this clone: The same CDR3 can be traced to other DNA sequences in this sample. J is TRBJ1-5 and V is TRBV10-3; D possibly corresponds to TRBD1 (5 bases). Trimming shortened V by 0 bases and J by 6 bases, and 9 bases separated the two germline ends. This CDR3 has 14 residues. The germline V gene encodes CDR1 ENHRY and CDR2 SYGVKD. CDR3: CAISESQGGQPQHF. The CDR3, as DNA: TGTGCCATCAGTGAGTCTCAGGGCGGTCAGCCCCAGCATTTT.

This clone was observed a single time. V usage is TRBV27 and J usage is TRBJ2-4; D may be TRBD1 (5 bases). V gave up 5 bases and J gave up 3 bases, with 23 bases separating them. The CDR3 loop spans 18 amino acids. Germline CDR1 is MNHEY and CDR2 is SMNVEV (reference sequence). The CDR3 nucleotides read TGTGCCAGCAGTCCCCGAAGGGGTTTATTTGTGGACAAAAACATTCAGTACTTC. Translation: CASSPRRGLFVDKNIQYF.

The rearrangement uses TRBV30 and TRBJ2-1, with 7 bases that match TRBD1. Looked up from germline, CDR1 is GTSNPN and CDR2 is SVGIG (reference sequence). The ends lost 8 bases at V and 4 bases at J; junction bases unmatched: 2. The CDR3 loop spans 11 amino acids. DNA of the CDR3: TGTGCCCGGACAGGTTACAATGAGCAGTTCTTC. As protein: CARTGYNEQFF.

This chain joins TRBV14 and TRBJ1-4; D unclear. This CDR3 spans 17 amino acids. V was cut by 2 bases and J by 6 bases, with 19 bases left in between. Germline V gene sequence: CDR1 SGHDN, CDR2 FVKESK. DNA of the CDR3: TGTGCCAGCAGCCAACAAAGCATGGGGAGATCTGATGAAAAACTGTTTTTT. Its protein product is CASSQQSMGRSDEKLFF.

The rearrangement uses TRBV5-1 and TRBJ2-7; TRBD1 is a possible D gene (6 bases). The CDR3 extends over 14 amino acids. Germline-derived CDR1 and CDR2 are SGHRS and YFSETQ. Between the trimmed V and J ends, which lost 7 bases and 0 bases, there was a span of 14 bases. The CDR3 is CASCKTGPSYEQYF. The CDR3 bases are TGCGCCAGCTGCAAAACAGGGCCCTCCTACGAGCAGTACTTC.

The chain has TRBV28 and TRBJ1-5; 7 bases align to TRBD1. V lost 5 bases and J lost 7; bases outside the gene matches: 11. Germline V gene sequence: CDR1 MDHEN, CDR2 SYDVKM. CDR3 length: 15 residues. CDR3 in DNA: TGTGCCAGCAGTCCCCGGGACAGTATGAGACAGCCCCAGCATTTT. This gives the protein CASSPRDSMRQPQHF.

The chain carries TRBV9 and TRBJ1-1; the D is unclear. CDR1 SGDLS and CDR2 YYNGEE come from the germline V gene. This CDR3 comprises 14 residues. The V end was cut by 2 bases, the J end by 3 bases, with 11 bases between. CDR3 nucleotide sequence: TGTGCCAGCAGCGTCTGGACTGACGACACTGAAGCTTTCTTT. This encodes CASSVWTDDTEAFF. The variable domain in full, completed from reference TRBV9 and TRBJ1-1, reads DSGVTQTPKHLITATGQRVTLRCSPRSGDLSVYWYQQSLDQGLQFLIQYYNGEERAKGNILERFSAQQFPDLHSELNLSSLELGDSALYFCASSVWTDDTEAFFGQGTRLTVV.

This clone was detected a few times. The rearrangement uses TRBV5-5 and TRBJ2-7, with D hard to call. Trimming left V 2 bases short and J 2 bases short, with 11 bases between. Germline loops: CDR1 SGHKS, CDR2 YYEKEE (reference sequence). CDR3 length: 14 residues. CDR3 coding DNA: TGTGCCAGCAGCTTCGGAAGCCGGGCCTACGAGCAGTACTTC. Protein product: CASSFGSRAYEQYF.

The chain recombines TRBV4-1 with TRBJ1-1, with TRBD1 as a possible D gene (5 bases). This CDR3 comprises 16 residues. In germline, CDR1 is MGHRA, CDR2 YSYEKL. V gave up 0 bases and J gave up 1 base, with 12 bases separating them. The CDR3 region has the DNA TGCGCCAGCAGCCAAGATTCAGGGTTAGGGAACACTGAAGCTTTCTTT. Residues: CASSQDSGLGNTEAFF.

The CDR3 region is CASSIAYIGELFF. The DNA of the CDR3 is TGTGCCAGTAGTATAGCCTACATCGGGGAGCTGTTTTTT. The J gene is TRBJ2-2, the V gene TRBV19; the D is unclear. Trimming took 1 base from V and 7 from J, leaving 7 bases between them. The CDR3 runs 13 residues. Germline lookup yields CDR1 LNHDA and CDR2 SQIVND (reference sequence).

This clone was counted only a few times. The sample carries other DNA sequences with the same CDR3. The rearrangement joins TRBV18 to TRBJ1-5; 9 bases match TRBD1. V shed 6 bases, J shed 2 bases, and the junction held 5 bases outside the gene matches. Germline V lookup: CDR1 KGHSH, CDR2 LQKENI. This CDR3 has 15 amino acids. The CDR3 loop reads CASSPDRGGNQPQHF. The CDR3 nucleotides are TGTGCCAGCTCGCCAGACAGGGGGGGCAATCAGCCCCAGCATTTT. The whole variable domain, filled in from reference TRBV18 and TRBJ1-5, reads NAGVMQNPRHLVRRRGQEARLRCSPMKGHSHVYWYRQLPEEGLKFMVYLQKENIIDESGMPKERFSAEFPKEGPSILRIQQVVRGDSAAYFCASSPDRGGNQPQHFGDGTRLSIL.

The chain links TRBV29-1 to TRBJ2-7; TRBD1 might be the D (5 bases). The CDR3 is 12 residues long. With 3 bases removed from V and 5 bases from J, the gap between germline ends came to 11 bases. Germline-derived CDR1 and CDR2 are SQVTM and ANQGSEA. Here the CDR3 reads CSVEDTLDEQYF. CDR3 in DNA: TGCAGCGTTGAGGACACCTTGGACGAGCAGTACTTC.

The chain couples TRBV5-6 to TRBJ2-2, with 7 positions matching TRBD1. The V and J ends lost 8 bases and 3 bases, in that order; junction bases with no gene match: 13. Germline-derived CDR1 and CDR2 are SGHDT and YYEEEE. This CDR3 is built from 16 residues. CDR3 residues: CASRGAQGVHTGELFF. CDR3 DNA: TGTGCCAGTCGAGGGGCCCAGGGGGTACACACCGGGGAGCTGTTTTTT.

Here the CDR3 reads CASSSQGAVAEAFF. CDR3 in DNA: TGCGCCAGCAGCTCACAGGGAGCGGTCGCTGAAGCTTTCTTT. This chain uses TRBV5-1 with TRBJ1-1; maybe TRBD1 (6 bases). Trimming removed 3 bases from V and 6 bases from J, with 15 bases in between. Germline values: CDR1 SGHRS, CDR2 YFSETQ. The CDR3 length is 14 residues.

As regards this clone: The sample holds other DNA sequences that translate to the same CDR3. The J gene is TRBJ1-2, the V gene TRBV5-1; D gene ambiguous. The germline CDR1 and CDR2 sequences are SGHRS and YFSETQ. The V end lost 0 bases, the J end lost 6 bases, and 6 bases lay between the germline ends. The CDR3 extends over 12 amino acids. The CDR3: CASSLDSNGYTF. CDR3 DNA sequence: TGCGCCAGCAGCTTGGACTCCAATGGCTACACCTTC.

To note about this clone: The sample holds other DNA sequences that translate to the same CDR3. The CDR3 loop reads CASSETGGDNEQFF. The CDR3 DNA sequence: TGCGCCAGCAGTGAGACAGGGGGGGACAATGAGCAGTTCTTC. This rearrangement joins TRBV10-1 to TRBJ2-1; D may be TRBD1 (8 bases). V shed 2 bases and J shed 5 bases, with 10 bases lying between them. Germline loops: CDR1 WNHNN, CDR2 SYGVQD (reference sequence). The CDR3 is 14 amino acids.

The chain combines TRBV7-2 with TRBJ1-2; D is possibly TRBD1 (5 bases). V lost 1 base, J lost 6 bases, and 18 bases lay in between. This CDR3 contains 16 residues. Germline V lookup: CDR1 SGHTA, CDR2 FQGNSA. The CDR3 nucleotides read TGTGCCAGCAGCTTAGGACCCCCGGGACTGAGAGATGGCTACACCTTC. Protein product: CASSLGPPGLRDGYTF.

The CDR3 protein is CASSRAGGTEKLFF. The CDR3 nucleotides are TGCGCCAGCAGCAGAGCAGGGGGGACTGAAAAACTGTTTTTT. The chain uses TRBV5-1 and TRBJ1-4, with 7 bases matching TRBD1. With 4 bases clipped from V and 7 bases from J, the junction kept 7 bases outside the gene matches. This CDR3 comprises 14 residues. Germline lookup yields CDR1 SGHRS and CDR2 YFSETQ.

The CDR3 DNA follows: TGTGCCGCCAGGACCTCACCCTTTGGGGATACGCAGTATTTT. Protein sequence: CAARTSPFGDTQYF. This chain joins TRBV5-4 and TRBJ2-3; no firm D call. Deletions cut 10 bases from V and 6 bases from J, with 21 bases between. The CDR3 contains 14 residues. CDR1 is SGHNT, CDR2 YYREEE, per germline (reference sequence).

The chain joins TRBV11-2 to TRBJ2-1; 9 nucleotides align to TRBD1. Germline V gene lookup returns CDR1 SGHAT and CDR2 FQNNGV. The V and J ends lost 1 base and 15 bases, in that order; junction bases with no gene match: 1. This CDR3 comprises 11 residues. In nucleotides, the CDR3 is TGTGCCAGCAGCTTAGTGGACAGGGGGTTCTTC. The encoded protein is CASSLVDRGFF.

The rearrangement joins TRBV28 to TRBJ2-4; a possible D gene is TRBD2 (6 bases). This CDR3 is 15 amino acids long. In germline, CDR1 is MDHEN, CDR2 SYDVKM. V gave up 3 bases and J gave up 8 bases, with 17 bases separating them. CDR3 coding DNA: TGTGCCAGCAGTTTTCCCGGGCAGGGAGGACACATTCAGTACTTC. Protein sequence: CASSFPGQGGHIQYF.